Presented here are 8 T cell receptor beta chains from one specimen sequenced in a study of CD8+CD57+ T cells in acquired aplastic anemia. The study profiled TCR beta VDJ and CDR3 using genomic DNA as template. One entry per CDR3 protein, called by TCRdb with MiXCR from the reads. The data show about 190,000 distinct CDR3 sequences, over 60% seen once. The sample comprised sorted CD4+, CD8+, or CD8+CD57+ T cells (not recorded which) from PBMCs. All receptors come from a human donor with severe aplastic anemia or a healthy control (not recorded which).

V is TRBV12-3 or TRBV12-4 and J is TRBJ2-2; TRBD2 matches at 9 bases. The V gene end was trimmed by 3 bases and the J gene end by 6 bases; junction bases not matched to a gene: 8. This CDR3 region has 16 residues. The CDR3, as DNA: TGTGCCAGCAGTTTTGTAGCGGGAGATGGTTCCGGGGAGCTGTTTTTT. This translates into CASSFVAGDGSGELFF.

The V and J genes are TRBV12-3 or TRBV12-4 and TRBJ1-5; D perhaps matches TRBD1 (6 bases). This CDR3 spans 14 amino acids. Trimming pared 9 bases from V and 4 bases from J, leaving 16 bases between. The CDR3, as DNA: TGTGCCAGGGGGGGCGAACGGGGAAATCAGCCCCAGCATTTT. It codes for CARGGERGNQPQHF.

This clonotype was seen once. The chain is built from TRBV20-1 and TRBJ1-3; 8 nucleotides match TRBD1. Per germline, CDR1 DFQATT and CDR2 SNEGSKA (reference sequence). The V gene end was trimmed by 2 bases and the J gene end by 7 bases; junction bases not matched to a gene: 10. The length of the CDR3 is 15 residues. The CDR3 reads CSARPLDRVTNTIYF. The CDR3 DNA sequence: TGCAGTGCTAGACCCCTGGACAGGGTAACGAACACCATATATTTT.

This clonotype appeared many times. The chain links TRBV9 to TRBJ2-3, with 7 nucleotides matching TRBD2. This CDR3 comprises 15 residues. The V gene's germline CDR1 is SGDLS and CDR2 YYNGEE. V lost 0 bases to trimming and J lost 3 bases; unmatched junction nucleotides: 4. The CDR3 is CASSVVWGGTDTQYF. The CDR3 nucleotides read TGTGCCAGCAGCGTAGTCTGGGGGGGGACAGATACGCAGTATTTT.

Details on this clonotype: A much larger clone lies a single base off, so this may be a read error. This chain uses TRBV5-4 with TRBJ2-1, with D hard to call. The CDR3 is 14 amino acids. V gave up 0 bases and J gave up 8 bases, with 12 bases separating them. Germline V gene lookup returns CDR1 SGHNT and CDR2 YYREEE (reference sequence). This CDR3 reads CASSLDRAEDEQFF. Written as DNA, the CDR3 is TGTGCCAGCAGCTTGGATCGGGCCGAGGATGAGCAGTTCTTC.

This clonotype was counted a few times. The CDR3, as DNA: TGTGCCAGCGCGGACAGGACCCATGAAAAACTGTTTTTT. It codes for CASADRTHEKLFF. The rearrangement uses TRBV7-9 and TRBJ1-4; 7 nucleotides match TRBD1. Trimming at V came to 8 bases and at J to 6 bases, leaving 6 bases not matched to a gene. Per the germline V gene, CDR1 is SEHNR and CDR2 is FQNEAQ (reference sequence). The length of the CDR3 is 13 residues.

A single count supports this clonotype. The chain recombines TRBV24-1 with TRBJ1-4, with a tentative D call TRBD1 (5 bases). The V and J ends lost 4 bases and 7 bases respectively, with 15 bases between them. CDR1 KGHDR and CDR2 SFDVKD come from the germline V gene. CDR3 length equals 15 residues. DNA for the CDR3: TGTGCCACCAGTGACCTCGTTGGGGCAGCTGAAAAACTGTTTTTT. Protein product: CATSDLVGAAEKLFF.

This clonotype was detected only a few times. This rearrangement joins TRBV20-1 to TRBJ2-5; 8 nucleotides line up with TRBD1. The CDR3 contains 13 residues. V lost 6 bases and J lost 3; bases outside the gene matches: 6. Germline V gene data show CDR1 as DFQATT and CDR2 as SNEGSKA (reference sequence). CDR3 coding DNA: TGCAGTGCCCCACGGGGACAGGAAGAGACCCAGTACTTC. It is translated as CSAPRGQEETQYF.